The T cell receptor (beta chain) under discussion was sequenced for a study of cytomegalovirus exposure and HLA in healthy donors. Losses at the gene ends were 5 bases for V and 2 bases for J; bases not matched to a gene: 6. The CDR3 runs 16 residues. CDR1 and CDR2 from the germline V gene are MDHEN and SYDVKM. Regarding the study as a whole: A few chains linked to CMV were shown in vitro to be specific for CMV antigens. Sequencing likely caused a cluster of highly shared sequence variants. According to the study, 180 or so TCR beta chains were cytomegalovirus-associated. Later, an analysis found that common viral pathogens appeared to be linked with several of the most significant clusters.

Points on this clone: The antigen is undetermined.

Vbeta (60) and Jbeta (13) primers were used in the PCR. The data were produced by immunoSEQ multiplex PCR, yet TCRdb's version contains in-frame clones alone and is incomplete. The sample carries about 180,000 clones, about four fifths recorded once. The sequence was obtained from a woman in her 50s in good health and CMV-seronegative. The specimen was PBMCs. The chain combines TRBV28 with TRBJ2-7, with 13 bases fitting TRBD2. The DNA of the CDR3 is TGTGCCAGCAGTCTTGGGACTAGCGGGGTTGCCTACGAGCAGTACTTC. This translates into CASSLGTSGVAYEQYF.